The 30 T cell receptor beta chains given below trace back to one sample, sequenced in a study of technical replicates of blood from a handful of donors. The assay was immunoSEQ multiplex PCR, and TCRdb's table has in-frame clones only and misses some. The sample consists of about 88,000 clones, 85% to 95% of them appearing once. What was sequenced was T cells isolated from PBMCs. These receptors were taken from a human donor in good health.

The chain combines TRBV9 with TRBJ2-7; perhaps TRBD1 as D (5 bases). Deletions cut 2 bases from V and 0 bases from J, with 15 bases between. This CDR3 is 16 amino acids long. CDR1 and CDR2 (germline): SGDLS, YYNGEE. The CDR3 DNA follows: TGTGCCAGCAGCGTGGGCGGAACAGGAAACTCCTACGAGCAGTACTTC. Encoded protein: CASSVGGTGNSYEQYF.

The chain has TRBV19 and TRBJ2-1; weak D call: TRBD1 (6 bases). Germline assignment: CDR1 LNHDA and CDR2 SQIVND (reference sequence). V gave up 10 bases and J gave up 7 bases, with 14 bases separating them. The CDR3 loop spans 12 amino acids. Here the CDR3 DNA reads TGTGCCACTAACAGGGATGAGAATGAGCAGTTCTTC. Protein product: CATNRDENEQFF.

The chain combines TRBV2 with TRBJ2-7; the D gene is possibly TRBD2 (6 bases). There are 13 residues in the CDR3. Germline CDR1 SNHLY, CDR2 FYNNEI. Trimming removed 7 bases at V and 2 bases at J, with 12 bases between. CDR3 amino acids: CASTGGQTYEQYF. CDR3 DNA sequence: TGTGCCAGCACTGGAGGGCAAACCTACGAGCAGTACTTC.

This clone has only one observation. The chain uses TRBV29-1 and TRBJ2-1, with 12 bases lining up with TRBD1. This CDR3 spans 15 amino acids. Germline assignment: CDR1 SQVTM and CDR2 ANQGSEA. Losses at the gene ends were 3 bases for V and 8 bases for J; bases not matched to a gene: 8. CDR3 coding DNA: TGCAGCGTTGAGGCCGGGACAGGGGGCTGGGATGAGCAGTTCTTC. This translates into CSVEAGTGGWDEQFF.

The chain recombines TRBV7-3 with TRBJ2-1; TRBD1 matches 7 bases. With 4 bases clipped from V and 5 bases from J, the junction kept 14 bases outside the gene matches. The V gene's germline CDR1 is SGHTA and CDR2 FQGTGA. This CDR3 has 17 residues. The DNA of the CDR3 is TGTGCCAGCAGCTCGGTAGGGGGCGTTGACTTCCACAATGAGCAGTTCTTC. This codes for CASSSVGGVDFHNEQFF. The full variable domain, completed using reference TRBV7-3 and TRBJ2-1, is GAGVSQTPSNKVTEKGKYVELRCDPISGHTALYWYRQSLGQGPEFLIYFQGTGAADDSGLPNDRFFAVRPEGSVSTLKIQRTERGDSAVYLCASSSVGGVDFHNEQFFGPGTRLTVL.

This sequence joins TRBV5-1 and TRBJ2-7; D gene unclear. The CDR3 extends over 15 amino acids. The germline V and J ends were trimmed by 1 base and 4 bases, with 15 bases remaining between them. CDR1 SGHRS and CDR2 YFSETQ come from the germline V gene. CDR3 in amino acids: CASSLRNEKTYEQYF. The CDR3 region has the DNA TGCGCCAGCAGCTTGCGTAACGAGAAGACTTACGAGCAGTACTTC. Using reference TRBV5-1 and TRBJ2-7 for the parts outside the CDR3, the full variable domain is KAGVTQTPRYLIKTRGQQVTLSCSPISGHRSVSWYQQTPGQGLQFLFEYFSETQRNKGNFPGRFSGRQFSNSRSEMNVSTLELGDSALYLCASSLRNEKTYEQYFGPGTRLTVT.

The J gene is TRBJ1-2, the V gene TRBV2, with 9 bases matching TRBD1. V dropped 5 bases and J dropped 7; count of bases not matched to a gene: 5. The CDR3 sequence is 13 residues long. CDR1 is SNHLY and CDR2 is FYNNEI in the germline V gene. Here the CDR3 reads CASSTGQGGGYTF. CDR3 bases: TGTGCCAGCAGTACGGGACAGGGAGGTGGCTACACCTTC.

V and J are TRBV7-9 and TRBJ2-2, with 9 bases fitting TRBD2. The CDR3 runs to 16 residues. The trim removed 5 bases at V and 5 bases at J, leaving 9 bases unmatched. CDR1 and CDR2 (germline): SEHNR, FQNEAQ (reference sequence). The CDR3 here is CASSLIPSGRTGELFF. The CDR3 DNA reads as TGTGCCAGCAGCCTCATTCCCAGCGGGAGGACCGGGGAGCTGTTTTTT. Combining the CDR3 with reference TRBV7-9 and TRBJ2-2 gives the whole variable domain DTGVSQNPRHKITKRGQNVTFRCDPISEHNRLYWYRQTLGQGPEFLTYFQNEAQLEKSRLLSDRFSAERPKGSFSTLEIQRTEQGDSAMYLCASSLIPSGRTGELFFGEGSRLTVL.

CDR3 amino acids: CASSETGSYEQYF. Here the CDR3 DNA reads TGTGCCAGTAGTGAGACTGGATCCTACGAGCAGTACTTC. The gene calls are TRBV19 and TRBJ2-7; D is ambiguous. The length of the CDR3 is 13 residues. Germline assignment: CDR1 LNHDA and CDR2 SQIVND (reference sequence). Trimming left V 5 bases short and J 1 base short, with 9 bases between.

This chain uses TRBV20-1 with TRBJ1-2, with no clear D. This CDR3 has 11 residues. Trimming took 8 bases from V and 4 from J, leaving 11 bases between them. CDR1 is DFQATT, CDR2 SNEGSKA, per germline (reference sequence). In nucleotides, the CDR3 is TGCAGTCTTCCGGTCATCTATGGCTACACCTTC. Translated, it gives CSLPVIYGYTF.

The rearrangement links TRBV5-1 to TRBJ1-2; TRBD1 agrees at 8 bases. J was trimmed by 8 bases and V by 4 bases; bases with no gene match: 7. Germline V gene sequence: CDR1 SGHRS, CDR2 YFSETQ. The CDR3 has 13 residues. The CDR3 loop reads CASSNGQGGGYTF. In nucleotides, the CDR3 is TGCGCCAGCAGCAACGGACAGGGAGGCGGCTACACCTTC.

The CDR3 DNA sequence: TGTGCCAGCTCACAATACAGGGACCCGAACACTGAAGCTTTCTTT. Translated: CASSQYRDPNTEAFF. The chain carries TRBV18 and TRBJ1-1; D perhaps matches TRBD1 (6 bases). Per germline, CDR1 KGHSH and CDR2 LQKENI. This CDR3 spans 15 amino acids. The ends were cut back, 4 bases at V and 1 base at J, with 13 bases in the middle.

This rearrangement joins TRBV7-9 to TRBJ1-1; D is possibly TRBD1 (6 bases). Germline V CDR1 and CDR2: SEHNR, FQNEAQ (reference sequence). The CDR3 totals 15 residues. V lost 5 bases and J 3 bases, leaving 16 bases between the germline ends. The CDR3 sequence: CASSPQGGAHTEAFF. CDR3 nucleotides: TGTGCCAGCAGCCCTCAAGGGGGGGCGCACACTGAAGCTTTCTTT.

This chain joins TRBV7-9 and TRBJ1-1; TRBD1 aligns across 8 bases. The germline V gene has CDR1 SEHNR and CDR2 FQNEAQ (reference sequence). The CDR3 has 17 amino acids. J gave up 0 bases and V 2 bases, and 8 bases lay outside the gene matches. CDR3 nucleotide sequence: TGTGCCAGCAGCTTACAAGGGGACAGGAGGATGAACACTGAAGCTTTCTTT. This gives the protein CASSLQGDRRMNTEAFF.

For the CDR3, the DNA is TGTGCCAGCAGCCCAAACACAGATACGCAGTATTTT. This encodes CASSPNTDTQYF. The chain employs TRBV9 and TRBJ2-3; the D is unclear. This CDR3 has 12 amino acids. Germline V gene lookup returns CDR1 SGDLS and CDR2 YYNGEE. Trimming removed 4 bases from V and 2 bases from J, with 5 bases in between.

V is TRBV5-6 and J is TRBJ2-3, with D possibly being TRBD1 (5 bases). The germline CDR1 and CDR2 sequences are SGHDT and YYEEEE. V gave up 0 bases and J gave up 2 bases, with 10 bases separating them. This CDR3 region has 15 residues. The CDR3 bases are TGTGCCAGCAGCTTGGGTGACAGAATCACAGATACGCAGTATTTT. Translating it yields CASSLGDRITDTQYF. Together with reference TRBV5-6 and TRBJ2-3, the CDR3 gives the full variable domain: DAGVTQSPTHLIKTRGQQVTLRCSPKSGHDTVSWYQQALGQGPQFIFQYYEEEERQRGNFPDRFSGHQFPNYSSELNVNALLLGDSALYLCASSLGDRITDTQYFGPGTRLTVL.

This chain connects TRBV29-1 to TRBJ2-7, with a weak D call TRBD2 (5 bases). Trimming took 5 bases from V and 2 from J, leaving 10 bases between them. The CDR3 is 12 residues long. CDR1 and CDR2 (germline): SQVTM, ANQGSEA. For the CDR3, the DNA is TGCAGCGTTCCTGGACTTACCTACGAGCAGTACTTC. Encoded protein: CSVPGLTYEQYF.

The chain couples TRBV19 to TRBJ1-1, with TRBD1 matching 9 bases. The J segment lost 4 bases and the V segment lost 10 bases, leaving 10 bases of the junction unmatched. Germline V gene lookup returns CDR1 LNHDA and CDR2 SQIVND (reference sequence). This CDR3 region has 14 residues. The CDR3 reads CATSDRQGGTEAFF. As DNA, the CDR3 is TGTGCCACCTCAGATAGACAGGGGGGCACTGAAGCTTTCTTT.

CDR3 bases: TGTGCCAGCAGCTTGTATTGGCAGGAGCAGTACTTC. It codes for CASSLYWQEQYF. This chain uses TRBV5-4 with TRBJ2-7; unclear D gene. This CDR3 has 12 amino acids. V gave up 1 base and J gave up 7 bases, with 9 bases separating them. Germline CDR1 SGHNT, CDR2 YYREEE (reference sequence).

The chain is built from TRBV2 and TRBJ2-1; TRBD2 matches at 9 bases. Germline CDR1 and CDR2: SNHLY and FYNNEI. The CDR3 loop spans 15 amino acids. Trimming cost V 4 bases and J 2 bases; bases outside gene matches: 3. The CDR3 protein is CASSGSGRPYNEQFF. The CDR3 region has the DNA TGTGCCAGCAGTGGAAGCGGGAGGCCCTACAATGAGCAGTTCTTC.

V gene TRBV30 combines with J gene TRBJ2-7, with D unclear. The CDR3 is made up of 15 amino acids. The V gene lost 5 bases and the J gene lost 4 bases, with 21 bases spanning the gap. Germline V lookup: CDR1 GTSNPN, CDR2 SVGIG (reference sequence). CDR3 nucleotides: TGTGCCTGGGGCGATTTCGAGATAGACACTTACGAGCAGTACTTC. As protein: CAWGDFEIDTYEQYF.

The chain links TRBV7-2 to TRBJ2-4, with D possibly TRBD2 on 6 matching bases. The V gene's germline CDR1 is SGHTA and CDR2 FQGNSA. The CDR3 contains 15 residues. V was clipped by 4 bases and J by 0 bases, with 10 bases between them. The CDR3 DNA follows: TGTGCCAGCAGCTCGGGACTGACAGCCAAAAACATTCAGTACTTC. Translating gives CASSSGLTAKNIQYF.

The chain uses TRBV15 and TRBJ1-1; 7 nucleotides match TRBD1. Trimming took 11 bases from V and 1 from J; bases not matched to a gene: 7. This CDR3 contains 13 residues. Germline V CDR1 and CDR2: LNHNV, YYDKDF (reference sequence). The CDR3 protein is CAAGDSPNTEAFF. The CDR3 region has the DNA TGTGCCGCCGGGGACAGTCCGAACACTGAAGCTTTCTTT.

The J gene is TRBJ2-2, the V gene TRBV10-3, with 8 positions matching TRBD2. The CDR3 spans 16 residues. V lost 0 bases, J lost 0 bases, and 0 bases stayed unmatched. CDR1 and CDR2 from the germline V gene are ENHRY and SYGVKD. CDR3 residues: CAISESGLANTGELFF. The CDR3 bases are TGTGCCATCAGTGAGTCGGGACTAGCGAACACCGGGGAGCTGTTTTTT.

The chain's CDR3 is CASSRDRGIGAYGYTF. CDR3 DNA: TGTGCCAGCAGCCGGGACAGGGGTATAGGGGCCTATGGCTACACCTTC. The chain combines TRBV28 with TRBJ1-2; 10 bases align to TRBD1. This CDR3 comprises 16 residues. CDR1 and CDR2 (germline): MDHEN, SYDVKM. Trimming at V came to 6 bases and at J to 4 bases, leaving 11 bases not matched to a gene.

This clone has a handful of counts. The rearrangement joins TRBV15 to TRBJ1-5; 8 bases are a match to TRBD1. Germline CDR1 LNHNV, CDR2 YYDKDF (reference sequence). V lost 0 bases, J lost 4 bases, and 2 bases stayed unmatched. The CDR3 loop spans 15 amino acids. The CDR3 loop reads CATSRDRTGNQPQHF. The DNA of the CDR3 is TGTGCCACCAGCAGAGATCGGACAGGGAATCAGCCCCAGCATTTT.

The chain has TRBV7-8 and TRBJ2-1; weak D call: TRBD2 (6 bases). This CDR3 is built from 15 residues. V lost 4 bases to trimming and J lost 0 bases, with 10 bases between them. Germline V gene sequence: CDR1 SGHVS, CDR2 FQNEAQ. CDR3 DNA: TGTGCCAGCAGCTCGACTAGGGACTCCTACAATGAGCAGTTCTTC. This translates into CASSSTRDSYNEQFF.

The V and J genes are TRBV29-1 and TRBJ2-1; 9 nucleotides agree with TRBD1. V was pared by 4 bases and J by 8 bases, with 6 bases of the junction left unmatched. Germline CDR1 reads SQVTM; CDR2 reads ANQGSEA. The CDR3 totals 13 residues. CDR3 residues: CSVAGQGWDEQFF. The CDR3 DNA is TGCAGCGTTGCCGGACAGGGGTGGGATGAGCAGTTCTTC.

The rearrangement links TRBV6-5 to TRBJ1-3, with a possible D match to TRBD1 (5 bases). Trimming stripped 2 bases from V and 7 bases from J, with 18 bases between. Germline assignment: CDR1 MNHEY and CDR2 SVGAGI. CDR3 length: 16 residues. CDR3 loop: CASSYQPTAPTNTIYF. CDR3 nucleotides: TGTGCCAGCAGTTACCAACCGACAGCTCCCACGAACACCATATATTTT.

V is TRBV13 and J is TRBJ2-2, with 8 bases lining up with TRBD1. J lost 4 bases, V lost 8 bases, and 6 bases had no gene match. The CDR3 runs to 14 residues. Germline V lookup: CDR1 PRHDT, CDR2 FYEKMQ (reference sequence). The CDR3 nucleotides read TGTGCCAGCCGTCAGGGGGCAGGCACCGGGGAGCTGTTTTTT. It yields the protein CASRQGAGTGELFF.